Shown below are 29 T cell receptor beta chains from a single sample sequenced in a study of blood T cell repertoires in COVID-19. Profiling relied on immunoSEQ multiplex PCR, and the TCRdb table lists in-frame clones only, not all of them. The data show 100,000 to 150,000 clones, roughly 83% seen once. The sample was peripheral blood. All receptors derive from a woman aged 50 to 60 with acute or convalescent COVID-19.

This chain joins TRBV5-1 and TRBJ2-1, with TRBD1 matching 7 bases. The J segment lost 5 bases and the V segment lost 9 bases, leaving 11 bases of the junction unmatched. Germline assignment: CDR1 SGHRS and CDR2 YFSETQ. The CDR3 consists of 14 residues. The CDR3 bases are TGCGCCACTCATACGGGACAGACAGACAATGAGCAGTTCTTC. Amino acid sequence: CATHTGQTDNEQFF.

The sample holds one count of this clone. The chain recombines TRBV13 with TRBJ1-5, with D possibly being TRBD1 (6 bases). This CDR3 spans 17 amino acids. From germline, CDR1 is PRHDT and CDR2 FYEKMQ (reference sequence). V was trimmed by 1 base and J by 3 bases, leaving 16 bases between them. This chain's CDR3 is CASSLAGPGALNQPQHF. For the CDR3, the DNA is TGTGCCAGCAGCTTAGCGGGGCCAGGGGCACTCAATCAGCCCCAGCATTTT.

The chain recombines TRBV9 with TRBJ2-7, with 7 bases identical to TRBD1. This CDR3 spans 14 amino acids. Germline V CDR1 and CDR2: SGDLS, YYNGEE. Germline trimming cut 4 bases from V and 4 bases from J; bases unmatched to any gene: 8. The CDR3 loop is CASSLTAQGYEQYF. In DNA, the CDR3 is TGTGCCAGCAGCCTAACCGCACAGGGGTACGAGCAGTACTTC.

The chain combines TRBV27 with TRBJ1-5; no reliable D call. The V gene lost 2 bases and the J gene lost 3 bases, with 5 bases spanning the gap. The CDR3 sequence is 13 residues long. The germline V gene has CDR1 MNHEY and CDR2 SMNVEV (reference sequence). In nucleotides, the CDR3 is TGTGCCAGCAGTTTAACATTCAATCAGCCCCAGCATTTT. It is translated as CASSLTFNQPQHF.

The V call is TRBV29-1, the J call TRBJ1-1; no definite D call. The V end was cut by 5 bases, the J end by 3 bases, with 10 bases between. The CDR3 has 12 amino acids. Germline CDR1 is SQVTM and CDR2 is ANQGSEA. The CDR3 spells CSVNAGYTEAFF. The CDR3 region has the DNA TGCAGCGTTAATGCCGGGTACACTGAAGCTTTCTTT.

V and J are TRBV24-1 and TRBJ1-5; TRBD1 is a possible D gene (6 bases). V dropped 3 bases and J dropped 4 bases, with 12 bases sitting between them. Germline assignment: CDR1 KGHDR and CDR2 SFDVKD. The CDR3 contains 15 residues. CDR3 amino acids: CATSDVGQGNQPQHF. CDR3 sequence (DNA): TGTGCCACCAGTGATGTGGGGCAGGGGAATCAGCCCCAGCATTTT.

The V gene is TRBV5-1, the J gene TRBJ1-3, with 9 positions matching TRBD1. Losses at the gene ends were 4 bases for V and 4 bases for J; bases not matched to a gene: 6. Germline V gives CDR1 SGHRS, CDR2 YFSETQ. The CDR3 consists of 15 residues. The CDR3 protein is CASSPGTGLGNTIYF. The CDR3 nucleotides read TGCGCCAGCAGCCCCGGGACAGGGTTGGGAAACACCATATATTTT. The complete variable domain, with remaining parts taken from reference TRBV5-1 and TRBJ1-3, reads KAGVTQTPRYLIKTRGQQVTLSCSPISGHRSVSWYQQTPGQGLQFLFEYFSETQRNKGNFPGRFSGRQFSNSRSEMNVSTLELGDSALYLCASSPGTGLGNTIYFGEGSWLTVV.

V usage is TRBV29-1 and J usage is TRBJ1-1; D perhaps matches TRBD1 (6 bases). V was trimmed by 4 bases and J by 5 bases, leaving 38 bases between them. Germline values: CDR1 SQVTM, CDR2 ANQGSEA. This CDR3 is built from 21 residues. The CDR3, as DNA: TGCAGCGTTGTTCCAAGGCCCTATGGTTTTGGCAGGGGAAGGGATAATACTGAAGCTTTCTTT. Residues: CSVVPRPYGFGRGRDNTEAFF.

The chain recombines TRBV4-2 with TRBJ2-6; D gene uncertain. Trimming left V 0 bases short and J 0 bases short, with 6 bases between. Germline V gives CDR1 LGHNA, CDR2 YNFKEQ. The CDR3 loop spans 16 amino acids. The CDR3 sequence is CASSQETVSGANVLTF. For the CDR3, the DNA is TGTGCCAGCAGCCAAGAAACGGTCTCTGGGGCCAACGTCCTGACTTTC.

This clone was detected a few times. The chain has TRBV6-1 and TRBJ1-6; TRBD1 aligns across 7 bases. J lost 13 bases, V lost 2 bases, and 11 bases had no gene match. Per germline, CDR1 MNHNS and CDR2 SASEGT. This CDR3 spans 15 amino acids. The CDR3 sequence: CASSEMNRGSSPLHF. The CDR3 DNA sequence: TGTGCCAGCAGTGAAATGAACAGGGGCTCGTCCCCCCTCCACTTT.

CDR3 protein: CASSVVGAGTYNEQFF. In DNA form, the CDR3 reads TGTGCCAGCAGCGTAGTCGGAGCGGGGACCTACAATGAGCAGTTCTTC. V is TRBV9 and J is TRBJ2-1, with TRBD2 identical over 7 bases. This CDR3 comprises 16 residues. Unmatched junction bases numbered 5, after V lost 0 bases and J lost 2 bases. Germline values: CDR1 SGDLS, CDR2 YYNGEE. Full variable domain (outside the CDR3, taken from reference TRBV9 and TRBJ2-1): DSGVTQTPKHLITATGQRVTLRCSPRSGDLSVYWYQQSLDQGLQFLIQYYNGEERAKGNILERFSAQQFPDLHSELNLSSLELGDSALYFCASSVVGAGTYNEQFFGPGTRLTVL.

This clone was counted a single time. The rearrangement uses TRBV13 and TRBJ1-4; tentative D call: TRBD1 (5 bases). This CDR3 contains 14 residues. V was trimmed by 0 bases and J by 10 bases, leaving 12 bases between them. The germline gives CDR1 PRHDT, CDR2 FYEKMQ (reference sequence). The DNA of the CDR3 is TGTGCCAGCAGCTTAGGAGCAGGGCAGGGAAAACTGTTTTTT. Protein: CASSLGAGQGKLFF.

This clone was observed once. The V gene is TRBV6-5, the J gene TRBJ1-1; D might be TRBD1 (5 bases). This CDR3 spans 14 amino acids. Between the trimmed V and J ends, which lost 7 bases and 0 bases, there was a span of 12 bases. Germline V gives CDR1 MNHEY, CDR2 SVGAGI. The CDR3 here is CASTRDRVNTEAFF. For the CDR3, the DNA is TGTGCCAGCACGCGGGACCGGGTGAACACTGAAGCTTTCTTT.

This clone was seen just once. The rearrangement uses TRBV4-2 and TRBJ1-1; no firm D call. The CDR3 runs to 15 residues. The germline V gene has CDR1 LGHNA and CDR2 YNFKEQ. V gave up 1 base and J gave up 1 base, with 10 bases separating them. The CDR3 is CASSQVEPRNTEAFF. CDR3 in DNA: TGTGCCAGCAGCCAAGTAGAACCAAGGAACACTGAAGCTTTCTTT.

The chain combines TRBV18 with TRBJ2-3; a weak D match, TRBD1 (5 bases). CDR1 is KGHSH and CDR2 is LQKENI in the germline V gene. V lost 0 bases and J 1 base, leaving 11 bases between the germline ends. The CDR3 sequence is 16 residues long. In nucleotides, the CDR3 is TGTGCCAGCTCACCACCCACAGGTGGGGGCACAGATACGCAGTATTTT. Translated, it gives CASSPPTGGGTDTQYF.

The CDR3 region is CASGPERGGRDTQYF. The CDR3 DNA follows: TGTGCCAGCGGCCCAGAGCGGGGGGGCCGGGATACGCAGTATTTT. This rearrangement joins TRBV10-3 to TRBJ2-3, with 10 positions matching TRBD2. The germline V gene encodes CDR1 ENHRY and CDR2 SYGVKD. J was trimmed by 6 bases and V by 10 bases; bases with no gene match: 13. CDR3 length: 15 amino acids.

J is TRBJ1-4 and V is TRBV27; 7 bases line up with TRBD1. The CDR3 has 17 amino acids. With V trimmed by 5 bases and J by 4 bases, 13 bases remained unmatched. Germline CDR1 is MNHEY and CDR2 is SMNVEV (reference sequence). DNA of the CDR3: TGTGCCAGCAGTCACAGACCGGACAGGCTTAATAATGAAAAACTGTTTTTT. Its translation is CASSHRPDRLNNEKLFF.

This sequence joins TRBV6-5 and TRBJ2-1; 10 bases match TRBD2. V was clipped by 0 bases and J by 9 bases; unmatched bases: 5. The CDR3 length is 15 residues. Germline CDR1 and CDR2: MNHEY and SVGAGI. The CDR3 DNA sequence: TGTGCCAGCAGTTACTCGTCTAGCGGGGGAGGTGAGCAGTTCTTC. Amino acids: CASSYSSSGGGEQFF.

By sample fraction, this clone is medium-sized. The chain uses TRBV19 and TRBJ1-5; 9 positions match TRBD1. This CDR3 is built from 15 residues. Germline V CDR1 and CDR2: LNHDA, SQIVND (reference sequence). Germline trimming cut 6 bases from V and 5 bases from J; bases unmatched to any gene: 8. CDR3 region: CASSDGTGSYQPQHF. The DNA of the CDR3 is TGTGCCAGTAGCGACGGGACAGGGTCGTATCAGCCCCAGCATTTT.

This clone was seen just once. Here the CDR3 DNA reads TGTGCCAGCAGCTTCACAGGGGGCTCGAGGGGCTACACCTTC. Translation gives CASSFTGGSRGYTF. The chain uses TRBV5-6 and TRBJ1-2; 9 bases map to TRBD1. Germline V gene sequence: CDR1 SGHDT, CDR2 YYEEEE. This CDR3 region has 14 residues. The J segment lost 8 bases and the V segment lost 2 bases, leaving 7 bases of the junction unmatched. Combining the CDR3 with reference TRBV5-6 and TRBJ1-2 gives the whole variable domain DAGVTQSPTHLIKTRGQQVTLRCSPKSGHDTVSWYQQALGQGPQFIFQYYEEEERQRGNFPDRFSGHQFPNYSSELNVNALLLGDSALYLCASSFTGGSRGYTFGSGTRLTVV.

The chain has TRBV7-3 and TRBJ2-3, with 11 positions matching TRBD2. The CDR3 is made up of 18 amino acids. Looked up from germline, CDR1 is SGHTA and CDR2 is FQGTGA. V dropped 1 base and J dropped 2; count of bases not matched to a gene: 8. CDR3 protein: CASSLKRLSGGATDTQYF. The CDR3 DNA sequence: TGTGCCAGCAGCTTAAAAAGGCTTAGCGGGGGGGCCACAGATACGCAGTATTTT.

The chain links TRBV5-6 to TRBJ1-2, with a possible D match to TRBD1 (5 bases). The CDR3 is made up of 16 amino acids. Germline assignment: CDR1 SGHDT and CDR2 YYEEEE. V was clipped by 1 base and J by 6 bases, with 19 bases between them. The CDR3 bases are TGTGCCAGCAGCTTGCCCCTGGGCAGGGTTGGTAATGGCTACACCTTC. Translating gives CASSLPLGRVGNGYTF.

A few counts support this clone. The chain has TRBV2 and TRBJ2-7; D remains unclear. Trimming removed 7 bases at V and 3 bases at J, with 7 bases between. Per germline, CDR1 SNHLY and CDR2 FYNNEI. The CDR3 is 11 residues long. The CDR3 region has the DNA TGTGCCAGCACCATTTTCTACGAGCAGTACTTC. It codes for CASTIFYEQYF.

The chain has TRBV10-3 and TRBJ2-1, with TRBD2 as a possible D gene (5 bases). V lost 3 bases and J 9 bases, leaving 12 bases between the germline ends. This CDR3 comprises 13 residues. Germline V gene lookup returns CDR1 ENHRY and CDR2 SYGVKD. The CDR3 DNA reads TGTGCCATCAGTGAAAAGAGGGAGAGTGAGCAGTTCTTC. Protein sequence: CAISEKRESEQFF.

As concerns this clone: At one of its ends the junction is not consistent with the germline gene, which may arise from a read error. Other DNA sequences in the sample encode the same CDR3. The V call is TRBV10-3, the J call TRBJ1-1, with D possibly being TRBD1 (5 bases). Looked up from germline, CDR1 is ENHRY and CDR2 is SYGVKD. The CDR3 runs to 14 residues. CDR3 nucleotide sequence: TGTGCCATCAGCGAGTCGGGGGGAAATACTGAAGCTTTCTTT. Its translation is CAISESGGNTEAFF.

This chain links TRBV12-3 or TRBV12-4 with TRBJ1-2, with 7 bases lining up with TRBD1. The CDR3 has 13 residues. V shed 5 bases and J 4 bases; nucleotides not matched to a gene: 4. CDR3 nucleotides: TGTGCCAGCAGTGAAAGACAGGGCTATGGCTACACCTTC. Its translation: CASSERQGYGYTF.

The CDR3 spells CASSNARLAGGEQFF. CDR3 DNA sequence: TGTGCCAGTAGTAACGCTAGACTAGCGGGGGGTGAGCAGTTCTTC. This sequence joins TRBV19 and TRBJ2-1, with 13 nucleotides matching TRBD2. The germline V gene has CDR1 LNHDA and CDR2 SQIVND (reference sequence). The CDR3 covers 15 residues. The V segment lost 4 bases and the J segment 9 bases; nucleotides outside the gene matches: 6.

The J gene is TRBJ1-5, the V gene TRBV2; 10 bases align to TRBD1. V trimming: 5 bases; J trimming: 0 bases; junction bases outside the gene matches: 7. The CDR3 extends over 17 amino acids. CDR1 and CDR2 from the germline V gene are SNHLY and FYNNEI. CDR3 nucleotides: TGTGCCAGCAGTCCGGGACAGGGGATACTTAGCAATCAGCCCCAGCATTTT. Protein sequence: CASSPGQGILSNQPQHF. Full variable domain (remainder filled in from reference TRBV2 and TRBJ1-5): EPEVTQTPSHQVTQMGQEVILRCVPISNHLYFYWYRQILGQKVEFLVSFYNNEISEKSEIFDDQFSVERPDGSNFTLKIRSTKLEDSAMYFCASSPGQGILSNQPQHFGDGTRLSIL.

The CDR3, as DNA: TGTGCCAGCATGTCAGGGACAAACTACAATGAGCAGTTCTTC. It encodes CASMSGTNYNEQFF. The chain couples TRBV2 to TRBJ2-1; D possibly corresponds to TRBD1 (6 bases). The ends were cut back, 7 bases at V and 3 bases at J, with 13 bases in the middle. The CDR3 length is 14 residues. The germline V gene has CDR1 SNHLY and CDR2 FYNNEI.